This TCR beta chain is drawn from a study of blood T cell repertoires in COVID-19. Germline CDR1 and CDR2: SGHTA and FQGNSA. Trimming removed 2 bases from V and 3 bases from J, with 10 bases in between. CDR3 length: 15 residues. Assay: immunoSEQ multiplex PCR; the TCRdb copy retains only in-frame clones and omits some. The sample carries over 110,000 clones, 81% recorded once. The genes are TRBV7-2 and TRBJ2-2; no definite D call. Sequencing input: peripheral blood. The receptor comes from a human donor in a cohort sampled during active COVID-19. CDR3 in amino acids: CASSLRPGDTGELFF. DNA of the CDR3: TGTGCCAGCAGCTTAAGGCCAGGTGACACCGGGGAGCTGTTTTTT.